The T cell receptor beta chain under discussion was sequenced for a study of tumor-infiltrating lymphocytes in localized non-small cell lung cancer. As regards this clone: Its antigen remains unknown.

Per germline, CDR1 KGHSH and CDR2 LQKENI. CDR3 length: 12 residues. V gave up 3 bases and J gave up 14 bases; unmatched junction bases: 6. The study, taken as a whole, reports: Compared with uninvolved lung, tumors showed higher T cell infiltration by TCRbeta sequencing.

The table came from immunoSEQ multiplex PCR; TCRdb's copy has only in-frame clones and leaves some out. This sample has roughly 24,000 clones, with roughly two thirds found just once. This rearrangement joins TRBV18 to TRBJ1-4, with 7 bases that match TRBD1. The receptor was derived from a human donor with non-small cell lung cancer. The specimen was lung tumor tissue. As DNA, the CDR3 is TGTGCCAGCTCACCGGGGGACAGAGGGCTGTTTTTT. Translated: CASSPGDRGLFF.